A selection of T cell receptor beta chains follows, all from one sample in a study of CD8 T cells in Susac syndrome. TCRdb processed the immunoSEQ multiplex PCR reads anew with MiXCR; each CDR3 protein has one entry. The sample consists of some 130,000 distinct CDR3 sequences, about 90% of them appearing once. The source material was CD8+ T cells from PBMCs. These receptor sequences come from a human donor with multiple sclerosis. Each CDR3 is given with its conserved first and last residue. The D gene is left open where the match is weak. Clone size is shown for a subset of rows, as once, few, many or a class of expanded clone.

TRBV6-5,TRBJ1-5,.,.,CASSPVFSNQPQHF,TGTGCCAGCAGCCCCGTATTTAGCAATCAGCCCCAGCATTTT
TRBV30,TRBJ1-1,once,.,CAWSLPSGAEAFF,TGTGCCTGGAGTTTACCGTCGGGCGCTGAAGCTTTCTTT
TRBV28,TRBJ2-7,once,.,CASSQGNADEQYF,TGTGCCAGCAGTCAGGGGAACGCGGACGAGCAGTACTTC
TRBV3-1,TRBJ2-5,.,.,CASSQEPPYGETQYF,TGTGCCAGCAGCCAAGAGCCTCCATACGGGGAGACCCAGTACTTC
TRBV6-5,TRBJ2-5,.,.,CASSYGKTQYF,TGTGCCAGCAGTTACGGGAAGACCCAGTACTTC
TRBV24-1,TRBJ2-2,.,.,CATSDGGNTGELFF,TGTGCCACCAGTGATGGGGGAAACACCGGGGAGCTGTTTTTT
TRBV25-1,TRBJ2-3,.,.,CASSDWDSRSTDTQYF,TGTGCCAGCAGTGATTGGGACTCCAGGAGCACAGATACGCAGTATTTT
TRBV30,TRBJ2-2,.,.,CAWSVVLANGELFF,TGTGCCTGGAGTGTAGTCCTAGCAAACGGGGAGCTGTTTTTT
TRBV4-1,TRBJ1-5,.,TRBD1,CASSQTGTGMQPQHF,TGCGCCAGCAGCCAAACCGGGACAGGGATGCAGCCCCAGCATTTT
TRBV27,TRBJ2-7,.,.,CASSIAGTYEQYF,TGTGCCAGCAGTATCGCGGGGACCTACGAGCAGTACTTC
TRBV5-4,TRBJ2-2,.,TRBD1,CASSTGQGVYGELFF,TGTGCCAGCAGTACGGGACAGGGTGTCTACGGGGAGCTGTTTTTT
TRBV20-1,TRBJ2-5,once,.,CSARLGLGETQYF,TGCAGTGCTAGGTTGGGGTTGGGGGAGACCCAGTACTTC
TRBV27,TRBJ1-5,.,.,CASSLTGTQPQHF,TGTGCCAGCAGTTTAACAGGGACACAGCCCCAGCATTTT
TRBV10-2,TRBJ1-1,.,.,CASSEVEAAEAFF,TGCGCCAGCAGTGAGGTGGAGGCAGCTGAAGCTTTCTTT
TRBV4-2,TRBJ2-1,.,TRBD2,CASSQDEAGGVMNEQFF,TGTGCCAGCAGCCAAGATGAAGCGGGAGGCGTGATGAATGAGCAGTTCTTC
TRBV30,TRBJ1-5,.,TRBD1,CAWSANDRGPDNQPQHF,TGTGCCTGGAGTGCGAACGATAGGGGGCCTGACAATCAGCCCCAGCATTTT
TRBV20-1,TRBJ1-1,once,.,CSARSTATSEEAFF,TGCAGTGCTCGCTCAACAGCCACCTCGGAAGAAGCTTTCTTT
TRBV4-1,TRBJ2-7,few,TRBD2,CASSQRTSFYEQYF,TGCGCCAGCAGCCAGAGGACTAGTTTCTACGAGCAGTACTTC
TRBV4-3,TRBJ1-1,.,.,CASSQGGGFTEAFF,TGCGCCAGCAGCCAAGGGGGGGGTTTCACTGAAGCTTTCTTT
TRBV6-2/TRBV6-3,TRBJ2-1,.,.,CASSYSRDEQFF,TGTGCCAGCAGTTACTCTCGGGATGAGCAGTTCTTC
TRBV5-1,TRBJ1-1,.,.,CASSLGGWDTEAFF,TGCGCCAGCAGCTTGGGGGGGTGGGACACTGAAGCTTTCTTT
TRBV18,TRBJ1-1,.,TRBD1,CASSPPTGVNTEAFF,TGTGCCAGCTCACCACCAACAGGGGTGAACACTGAAGCTTTCTTT
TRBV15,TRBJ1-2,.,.,CATSRVGQLNYGYTF,TGTGCCACCAGCAGAGTCGGACAGTTAAACTATGGCTACACCTTC
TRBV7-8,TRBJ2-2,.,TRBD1,CASSLGWDRENTGELFF,TGTGCCAGCAGCTTAGGGTGGGACAGGGAGAACACCGGGGAGCTGTTTTTT
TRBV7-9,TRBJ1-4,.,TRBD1,CASSLVTGGDEKLFF,TGTGCCAGCAGCTTAGTAACAGGGGGCGATGAAAAACTGTTTTTT
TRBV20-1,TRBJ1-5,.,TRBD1,CSARSDRGLGQPQHF,TGCAGTGCTAGATCGGACAGGGGGTTGGGTCAGCCCCAGCATTTT
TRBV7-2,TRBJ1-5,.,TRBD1,CASSLWTGGNNQPQHF,TGTGCCAGCAGCTTATGGACAGGCGGAAACAATCAGCCCCAGCATTTT
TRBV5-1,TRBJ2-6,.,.,CASSLQPPSGANVLTF,TGCGCCAGCAGCTTGCAACCCCCATCCGGGGCCAACGTCCTGACTTTC
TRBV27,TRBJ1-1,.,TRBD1,CASKNRGSNTEAFF,TGTGCCAGCAAAAACAGGGGATCGAACACTGAAGCTTTCTTT
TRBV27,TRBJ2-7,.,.,CASSFGDSEQYF,TGTGCCAGCAGTTTTGGGGATAGCGAGCAGTACTTC
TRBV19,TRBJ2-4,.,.,CASSITAPNIQYF,TGTGCCAGTAGTATTACAGCCCCAAACATTCAGTACTTC
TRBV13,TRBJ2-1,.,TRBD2,CASSLRGLAENEQFF,TGTGCCAGCAGCCTCCGGGGACTAGCGGAAAATGAGCAGTTCTTC
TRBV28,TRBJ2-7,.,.,CASSFGVPYEQYF,TGTGCCAGCAGTTTCGGGGTACCCTACGAGCAGTACTTC
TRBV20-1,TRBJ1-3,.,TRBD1,CSARAQDRAKSGNTIYF,TGCAGTGCTAGAGCTCAGGACAGGGCAAAATCTGGAAACACCATATATTTT
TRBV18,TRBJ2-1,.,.,CASSPDGTGYNEQFF,TGTGCCAGCTCACCAGATGGGACGGGGTACAATGAGCAGTTCTTC
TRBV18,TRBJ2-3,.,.,CASSPVGYTDTQYF,TGTGCCAGCTCACCGGTCGGCTACACAGATACGCAGTATTTT